The clone carrying this T cell receptor (beta chain) was recorded at least ten times. Amplification of TCR beta CDR3 regions used RNA transcripts. A first-round RT-PCR used HTBI primers, followed by a second-round multiplex PCR. MiXCR, applied by TCRdb to the multiplex PCR reads, yields one record per CDR3 protein. The profile covers hundreds of thousands of distinct CDR3 sequences, with 22% appearing a single time and roughly 6.9% taken by the ten largest. The data are from a study of Graves' ophthalmopathy and Graves' hyperthyroidism. The CDR3 totals 18 residues. Germline V gene sequence: CDR1 SGHRS, CDR2 YFSETQ. The J segment lost 0 bases and the V segment lost 0 bases, leaving 5 bases of the junction unmatched.

Material: peripheral blood. This clonotype originated in a young woman with stable Graves' hyperthyroidism. Some clones in this sample may be carry-over from other donors' samples. The J gene is TRBJ1-6, the V gene TRBV5-1, with 8 bases fitting TRBD1. The chain's CDR3 is CASSLDRTGSSYNSPLHF. The CDR3 DNA reads as TGCGCCAGCAGCTTGGACCGGACAGGGAGCTCCTATAATTCACCCCTCCACTTT.